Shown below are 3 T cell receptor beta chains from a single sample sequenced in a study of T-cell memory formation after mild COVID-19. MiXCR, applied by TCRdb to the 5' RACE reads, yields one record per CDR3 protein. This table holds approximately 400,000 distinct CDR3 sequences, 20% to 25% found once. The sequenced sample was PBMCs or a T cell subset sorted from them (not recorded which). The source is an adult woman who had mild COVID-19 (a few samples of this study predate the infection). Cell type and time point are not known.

The CDR3 spells CASSDIQGGEQYF. The DNA of the CDR3 is TGTGCCAGCAGTGACATACAGGGAGGCGAGCAGTACTTC. The rearrangement links TRBV2 to TRBJ2-7; perhaps D is TRBD1 or TRBD2 (6 bases each). V lost 3 bases and J 6 bases, leaving 12 bases between the germline ends. This CDR3 has 13 residues. CDR1 and CDR2 (germline): SNHLY, FYNNEI.

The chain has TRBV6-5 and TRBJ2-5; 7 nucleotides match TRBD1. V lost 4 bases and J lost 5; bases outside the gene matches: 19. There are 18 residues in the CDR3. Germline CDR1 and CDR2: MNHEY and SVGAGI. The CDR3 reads CASSFTLQGIIGLETQYF. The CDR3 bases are TGTGCCAGCAGTTTCACTTTACAGGGGATTATAGGATTGGAGACCCAGTACTTC.

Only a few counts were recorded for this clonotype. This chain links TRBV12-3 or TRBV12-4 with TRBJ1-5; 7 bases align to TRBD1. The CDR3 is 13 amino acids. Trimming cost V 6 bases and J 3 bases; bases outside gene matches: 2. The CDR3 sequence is CASRGQDNQPQHF. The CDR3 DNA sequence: TGTGCCAGCAGAGGACAGGACAATCAGCCCCAGCATTTT.